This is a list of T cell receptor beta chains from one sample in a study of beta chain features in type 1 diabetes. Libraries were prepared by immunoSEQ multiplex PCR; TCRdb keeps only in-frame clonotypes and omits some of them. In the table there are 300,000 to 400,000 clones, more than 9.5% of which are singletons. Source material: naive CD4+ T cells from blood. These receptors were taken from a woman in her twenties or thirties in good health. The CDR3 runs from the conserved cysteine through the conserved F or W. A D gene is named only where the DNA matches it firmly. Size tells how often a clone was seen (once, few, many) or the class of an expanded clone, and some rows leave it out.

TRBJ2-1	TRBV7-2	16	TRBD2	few	CASSLVRAGGVSEQFF	TGTGCCAGCAGCTTAGTGAGAGCGGGAGGGGTGAGTGAGCAGTTCTTC
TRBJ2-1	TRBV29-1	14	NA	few	CSVERASSYNEQFF	TGCAGCGTTGAGAGGGCTAGTTCCTACAATGAGCAGTTCTTC
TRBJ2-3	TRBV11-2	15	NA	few	CASSLTTHSTDTQYF	TGTGCCAGCAGCTTAACTACTCACTCCACAGATACGCAGTATTTT
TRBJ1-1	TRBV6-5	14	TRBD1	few	CASTSTGENTEAFF	TGTGCCAGCACCAGTACAGGGGAGAACACTGAAGCTTTCTTT
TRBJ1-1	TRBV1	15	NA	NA	CTSSQGGSVNTEAFF	TGCACCAGCAGCCAAGGTGGCAGCGTGAACACTGAAGCTTTCTTT
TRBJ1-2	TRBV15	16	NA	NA	CATSRGGEPGAYGYTF	TGTGCCACCAGCAGAGGGGGGGAGCCTGGAGCCTATGGCTACACCTTC
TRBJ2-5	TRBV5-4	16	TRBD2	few	CASSQRKAGRGETQYF	TGTGCCAGCAGCCAGAGGAAAGCGGGAAGGGGAGAGACCCAGTACTTC
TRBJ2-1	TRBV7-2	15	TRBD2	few	CASSRSREGVDEQFF	TGTGCCAGCAGCCGCTCGCGGGAGGGGGTGGATGAGCAGTTCTTC
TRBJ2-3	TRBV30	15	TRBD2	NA	CAWSTRAGAIDTQYF	TGTGCCTGGAGCACTAGAGCGGGAGCGATAGATACGCAGTATTTT
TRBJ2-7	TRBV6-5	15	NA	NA	CASRPGTGSPYEQYF	TGTGCCAGCAGACCCGGAACAGGGTCCCCCTACGAGCAGTACTTC
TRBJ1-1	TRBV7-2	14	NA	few	CASSSQGGYTEAFF	TGTGCCAGCAGCTCTCAGGGTGGATACACTGAAGCTTTCTTT
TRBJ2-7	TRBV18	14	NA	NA	CASSPQQRESEQYF	TGTGCCAGCTCACCTCAACAGAGGGAGAGCGAGCAGTACTTC